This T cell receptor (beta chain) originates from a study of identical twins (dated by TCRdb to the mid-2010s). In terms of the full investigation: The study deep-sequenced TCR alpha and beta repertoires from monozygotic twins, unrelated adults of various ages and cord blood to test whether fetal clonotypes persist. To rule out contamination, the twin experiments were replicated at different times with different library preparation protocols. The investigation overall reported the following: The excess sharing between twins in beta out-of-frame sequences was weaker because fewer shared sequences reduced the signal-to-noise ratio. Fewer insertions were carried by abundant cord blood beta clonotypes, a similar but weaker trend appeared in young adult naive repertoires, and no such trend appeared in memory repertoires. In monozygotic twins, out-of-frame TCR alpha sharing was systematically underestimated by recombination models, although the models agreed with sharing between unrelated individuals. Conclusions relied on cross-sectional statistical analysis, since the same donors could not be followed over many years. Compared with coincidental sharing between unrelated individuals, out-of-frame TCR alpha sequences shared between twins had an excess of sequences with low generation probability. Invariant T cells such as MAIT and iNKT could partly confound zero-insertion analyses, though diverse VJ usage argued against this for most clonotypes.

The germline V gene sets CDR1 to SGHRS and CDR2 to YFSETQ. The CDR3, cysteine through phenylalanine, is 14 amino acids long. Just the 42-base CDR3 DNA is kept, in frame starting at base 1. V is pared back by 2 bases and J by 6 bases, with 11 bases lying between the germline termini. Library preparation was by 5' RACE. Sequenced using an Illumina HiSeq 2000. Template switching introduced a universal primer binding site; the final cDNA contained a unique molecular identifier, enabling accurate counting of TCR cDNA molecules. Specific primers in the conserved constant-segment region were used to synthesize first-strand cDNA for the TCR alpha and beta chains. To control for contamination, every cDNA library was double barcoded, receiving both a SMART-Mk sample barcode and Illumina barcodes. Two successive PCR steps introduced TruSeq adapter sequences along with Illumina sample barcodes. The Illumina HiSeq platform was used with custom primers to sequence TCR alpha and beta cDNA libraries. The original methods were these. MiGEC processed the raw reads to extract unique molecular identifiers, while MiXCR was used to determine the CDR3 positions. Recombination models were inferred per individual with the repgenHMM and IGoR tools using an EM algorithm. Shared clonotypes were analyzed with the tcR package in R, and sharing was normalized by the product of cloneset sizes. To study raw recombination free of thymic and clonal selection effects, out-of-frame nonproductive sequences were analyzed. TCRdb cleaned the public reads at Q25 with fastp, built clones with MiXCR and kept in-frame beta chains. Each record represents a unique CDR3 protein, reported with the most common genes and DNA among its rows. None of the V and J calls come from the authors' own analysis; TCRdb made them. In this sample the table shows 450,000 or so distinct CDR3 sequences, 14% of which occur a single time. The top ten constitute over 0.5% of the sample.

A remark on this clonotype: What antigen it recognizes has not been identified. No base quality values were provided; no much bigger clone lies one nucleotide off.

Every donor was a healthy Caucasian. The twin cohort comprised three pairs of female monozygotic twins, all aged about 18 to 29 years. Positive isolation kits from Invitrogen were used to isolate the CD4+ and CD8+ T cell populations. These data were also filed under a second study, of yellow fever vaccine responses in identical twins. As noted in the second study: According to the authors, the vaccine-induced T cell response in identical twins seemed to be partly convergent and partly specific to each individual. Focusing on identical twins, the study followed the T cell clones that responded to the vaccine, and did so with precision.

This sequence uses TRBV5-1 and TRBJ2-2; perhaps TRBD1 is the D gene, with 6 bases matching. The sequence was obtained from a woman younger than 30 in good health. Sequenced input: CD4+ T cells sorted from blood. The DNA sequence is TGCGCCAGCAGCTTCAAAGGGGGTCCCGGGGAGCTGTTTTTT. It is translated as CASSFKGGPGELFF.